Sequencing of this T cell receptor (beta chain) was carried out in a study of T cell responses to AZD1222 COVID-19 vaccine (dated by TCRdb to the early 2020s). The study in broad terms: TCR sequencing was performed for about 240 trial participants, of whom roughly 200 were given two doses of AZD1222 and some 25 were given two doses of MenACWY control vaccine. Enrollment into the trials was organized by age into subgroups of 18-55, 56-69 and 70-plus years, and those subgroups contained about 160, 30 and 59 TCR-sequenced participants, respectively. Summary of the overall study and its limitations: After two AZD1222 doses, spike-specific TCR breadth and depth were significantly higher than at day 0 and than in MenACWY recipients. The 56-69-year group was small, and its depth increase did not reach significance, likely because of low power. Conclusions about previously exposed vaccinees are limited, since just six or seven AZD1222 recipients were seropositive for SARS-CoV-2 at baseline. The vaccine-associated CD4 TCRs covered the entire spike protein, and the dominant responses fell in regions 160-218 and 743-854. Epitopes outside the regions mutated in the B.1.351 and B.1.1.7 variants were reportedly recognized by nearly half of the unique spike-specific TCRs. Because no samples from the day 14 peak response were available, repertoires could be characterized only after the peak T cell response. Most participants were white British and females outnumbered males, and the authors suggested that clonal diversity may have been underestimated.

The CDR3, cysteine through phenylalanine, is 16 amino acids long. The only DNA kept is the CDR3, 48 bases in frame from the first base. CDR1 and CDR2, per the germline V gene, are SGHTA and FQGNSA. Trimming takes 0 bases off V and 4 bases off J; junction bases not matched to a gene: 5. The CDR3 regions of human TCRbeta chains were subjected to immunosequencing. Processing in the source paper ran as follows. Repertoire TCRs were checked for matches against a reference library of SARS-CoV-2-specific TCRs that had been generated using the MIRA antigen-specificity platform. Breadth was defined as the fraction of unique TCRs that were SARS-CoV-2-associated. Depth was defined as the fraction of total T cells that were SARS-CoV-2-associated. Each spike-specific TCR was assigned to its reactive spike region and to a CD4 or CD8 class using the MIRA data. Log10-transformed breadth and depth values were compared by one-way ANOVA with Sidak's multiple comparisons tests. TCRdb obtained this table from immuneACCESS and retained in-frame rearrangements with V and J assigned. These tables miss some clones; where compared with another copy, unresolved V genes account for less than half of the shortfall, and the remainder is unexplained. V and J calls and clone size are copied from that table; D and trimming were computed from the DNA. This sample gives approximately 50,000 clones in total; 65% to 90% of them show up just once. Less than 8.5% of the sample lies in the top ten.

On this clone itself: Its antigen specificity is not known. Base qualities are missing; no much larger clone stands one base away.

Per the publication, the time point label means: about 28 days (+/-7) after the second vaccine dose. AZD1222 recipients with second doses at about 4 weeks or about 12 weeks were pooled, because spike-specific TCR depth and breadth did not differ between schedules. The vaccinee samples were drawn from two UK trials, COV001 and COV002, one of which was a single-blind randomized controlled phase 2/3 trial testing AZD1222 (ChAdOx1 nCoV-19) in healthy adults. For TCRbeta chain sequencing, PBMC samples from trial participants were taken at day 0 and at day 28 after the second dose. The sample was peripheral blood, taken 28 days after the second AZD1222 dose. The source is an adult who received the AZD1222 COVID-19 vaccine. The chain joins TRBV7-2 to TRBJ2-3, with 9 central nucleotides matching TRBD2. At the DNA level, the sequence is TGTGCCAGCAGCTTAGCGCCGGGCGGGGGGGCAGATACGCAGTATTTT. Its product reads: CASSLAPGGGADTQYF. This CDR3, with the reference TRBV7-2 and TRBJ2-3 proteins standing in past its ends, gives the full variable domain GAGVSQSPSNKVTEKGKDVELRCDPISGHTALYWYRQSLGQGLEFLIYFQGNSAPDKSGLPSDRFSAERTGGSVSTLTIQRTQQEDSAVYLCASSLAPGGGADTQYFGPGTRLTVL.